The clone carrying this T cell receptor (beta chain) has ten or more counts. Amplification of the TCR beta CDR3 regions used RNA transcripts (as template). The first round was an RT-PCR with HTBI primers, and the second round was a multiplex PCR. TCRdb passed the multiplex PCR reads through MiXCR, listing each CDR3 protein once. The sample consists of roughly 410,000 distinct CDR3 sequences, approximately 15% of them appearing once. V was cut by 0 bases and J by 5 bases, with 10 bases left in between. The CDR3 loop spans 13 amino acids. Germline V gene sequence: CDR1 DFQATT, CDR2 SNEGSKA (reference sequence). This entry comes from a study of Graves' ophthalmopathy and Graves' hyperthyroidism. The PBMCs originated from more than 8 ml of fresh peripheral blood.

The sequenced material came from peripheral blood. The origin of this receptor is a woman younger than 30 with stable Graves' hyperthyroidism. The J gene is TRBJ1-1, the V gene TRBV20-1; no definite D call. DNA for the CDR3: TGCAGTGCTAGAGATAGGTACGGTACTGAAGCTTTCTTT. Amino acid sequence: CSARDRYGTEAFF.